The sequence of this T cell receptor (beta chain) was determined in a study of CD8 T cells in Susac syndrome. Random hexamers were used to reverse transcribe the RNA input (roughly 0.5 to 1 ug). One entry per CDR3 protein, called by TCRdb with MiXCR from the immunoSEQ multiplex PCR reads. The repertoire consists of some 120,000 distinct CDR3 sequences, with over 90% occurring once and the leading ten covering around 0.3%. The sequenced target, TCR beta, came from blood CD8+ and CD4+ T cells. Both CD4+ and CD8+ T cells were negatively isolated, and TEMRA cells underwent FACS enrichment. V was trimmed by 4 bases and J by 0 bases, leaving 8 bases between them. This CDR3 is built from 14 residues. Germline CDR1 reads MDHEN; CDR2 reads SYDVKM.

The chain combines TRBV28 with TRBJ2-3; D is unresolved. The sample consisted of CD8+ T cells from PBMCs. This TCR came from a human donor with multiple sclerosis. Here the CDR3 reads CASSSGASTDTQYF. The CDR3 DNA follows: TGTGCCAGCAGTTCCGGAGCTAGCACAGATACGCAGTATTTT.